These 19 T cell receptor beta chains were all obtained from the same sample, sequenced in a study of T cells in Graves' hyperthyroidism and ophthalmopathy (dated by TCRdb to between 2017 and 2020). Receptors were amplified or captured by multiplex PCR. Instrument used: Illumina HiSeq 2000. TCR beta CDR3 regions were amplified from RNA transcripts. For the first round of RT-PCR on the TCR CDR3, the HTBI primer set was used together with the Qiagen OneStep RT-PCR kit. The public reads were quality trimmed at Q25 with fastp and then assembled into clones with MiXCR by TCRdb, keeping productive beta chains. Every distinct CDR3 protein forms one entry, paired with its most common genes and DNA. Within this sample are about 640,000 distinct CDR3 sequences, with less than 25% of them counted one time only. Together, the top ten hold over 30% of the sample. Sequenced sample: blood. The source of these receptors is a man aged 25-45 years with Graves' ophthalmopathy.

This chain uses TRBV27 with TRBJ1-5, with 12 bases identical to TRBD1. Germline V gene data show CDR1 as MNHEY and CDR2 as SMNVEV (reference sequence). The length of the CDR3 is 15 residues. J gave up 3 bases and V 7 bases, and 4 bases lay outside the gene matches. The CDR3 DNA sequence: TGTGCCAGCAAACCGGGACAGGGGGCCAATCAGCCCCAGCATTTT. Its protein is CASKPGQGANQPQHF.

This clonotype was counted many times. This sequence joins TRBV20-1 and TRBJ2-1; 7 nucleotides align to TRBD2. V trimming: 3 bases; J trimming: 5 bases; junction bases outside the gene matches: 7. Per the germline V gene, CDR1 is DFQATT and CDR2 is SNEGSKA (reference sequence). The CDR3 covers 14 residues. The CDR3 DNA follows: TGCAGTGCTAGTCTGCGGGAGAAACACAATGAGCAGTTCTTC. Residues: CSASLREKHNEQFF.

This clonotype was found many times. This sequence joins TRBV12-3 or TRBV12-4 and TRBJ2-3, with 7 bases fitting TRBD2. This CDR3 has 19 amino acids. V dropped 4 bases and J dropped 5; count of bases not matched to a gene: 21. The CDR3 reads CASSSNARGRGGLGDTQYF. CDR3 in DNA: TGTGCCAGCAGTTCAAACGCGCGCGGGCGGGGAGGGCTCGGAGATACGCAGTATTTT.

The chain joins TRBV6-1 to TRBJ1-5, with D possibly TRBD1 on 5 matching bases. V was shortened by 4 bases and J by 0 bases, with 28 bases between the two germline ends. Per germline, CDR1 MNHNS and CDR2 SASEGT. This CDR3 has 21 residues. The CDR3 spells CASSASRSVRQIVHSNQPQHF. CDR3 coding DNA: TGTGCCAGCAGTGCATCTAGATCCGTTAGACAGATCGTTCATAGCAATCAGCCCCAGCATTTT.

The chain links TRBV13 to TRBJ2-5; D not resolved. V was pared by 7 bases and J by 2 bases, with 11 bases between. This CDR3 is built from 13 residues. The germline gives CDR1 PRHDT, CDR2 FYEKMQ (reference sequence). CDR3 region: CASTSTGQETQYF. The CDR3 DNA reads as TGTGCCAGCACCTCAACCGGACAAGAGACCCAGTACTTC. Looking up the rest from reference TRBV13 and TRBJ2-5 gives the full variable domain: AAGVIQSPRHLIKEKRETATLKCYPIPRHDTVYWYQQGPGQDPQFLISFYEKMQSDKGSIPDRFSAQQFSDYHSELNMSSLELGDSALYFCASTSTGQETQYFGPGTRLLVL.

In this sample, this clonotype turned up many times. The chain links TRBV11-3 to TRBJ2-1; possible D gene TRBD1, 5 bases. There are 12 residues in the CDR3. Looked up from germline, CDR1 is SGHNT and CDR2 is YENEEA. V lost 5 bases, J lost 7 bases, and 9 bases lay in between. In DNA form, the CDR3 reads TGTGCCAGCAGCCAACGACAGAATGAGCAGTTCTTC. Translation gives CASSQRQNEQFF. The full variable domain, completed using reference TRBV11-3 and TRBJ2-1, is EAGVVQSPRYKIIEKKQPVAFWCNPISGHNTLYWYLQNLGQGPELLIRYENEEAVDDSQLPKDRFSAERLKGVDSTLKIQPAELGDSAVYLCASSQRQNEQFFGPGTRLTVL.

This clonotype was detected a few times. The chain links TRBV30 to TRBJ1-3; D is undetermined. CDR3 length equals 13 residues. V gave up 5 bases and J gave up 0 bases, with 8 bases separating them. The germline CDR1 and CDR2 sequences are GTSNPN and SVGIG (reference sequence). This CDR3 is CAWARISGNTIYF. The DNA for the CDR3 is TGTGCCTGGGCTCGGATCTCTGGAAACACCATATATTTT.

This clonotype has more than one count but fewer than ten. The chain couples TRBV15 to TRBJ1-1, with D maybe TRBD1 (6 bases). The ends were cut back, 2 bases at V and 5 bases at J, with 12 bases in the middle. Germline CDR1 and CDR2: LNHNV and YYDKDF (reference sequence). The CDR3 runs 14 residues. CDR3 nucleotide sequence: TGTGCCACCAGCAGATCTACAGGGAGAACTGAAGCTTTCTTT. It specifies CATSRSTGRTEAFF.

The CDR3 DNA reads TGTGCCAGCATTCACCGTCCGGGACAGGGAAATTCACCCCTCCACTTT. This gives the protein CASIHRPGQGNSPLHF. This rearrangement joins TRBV6-1 to TRBJ1-6; TRBD1 aligns across 9 bases. The CDR3 is made up of 16 amino acids. The ends lost 7 bases at V and 7 bases at J; junction bases unmatched: 11. Germline V CDR1 and CDR2: MNHNS, SASEGT.

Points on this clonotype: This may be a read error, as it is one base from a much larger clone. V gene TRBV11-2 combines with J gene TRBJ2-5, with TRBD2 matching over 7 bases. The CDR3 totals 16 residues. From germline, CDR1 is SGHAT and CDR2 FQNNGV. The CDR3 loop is CASSLPATSDEETQHF. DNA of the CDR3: TGTGCCAGCAGCTTACCTGCCACTAGCGATGAAGAGACCCAGCACTTC.

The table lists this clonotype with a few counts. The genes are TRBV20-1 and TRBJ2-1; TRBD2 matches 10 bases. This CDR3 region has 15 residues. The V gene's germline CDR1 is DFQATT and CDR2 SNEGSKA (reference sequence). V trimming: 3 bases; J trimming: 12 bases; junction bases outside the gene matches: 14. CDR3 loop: CSASLRVAGGGGQFF. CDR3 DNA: TGCAGTGCTAGCCTCCGGGTAGCGGGAGGCGGAGGGCAGTTCTTC.

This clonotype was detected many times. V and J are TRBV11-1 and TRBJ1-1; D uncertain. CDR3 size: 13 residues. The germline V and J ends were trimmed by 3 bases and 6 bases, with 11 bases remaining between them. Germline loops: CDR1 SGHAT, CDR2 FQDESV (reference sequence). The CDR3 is CASSLTPYAEAFF. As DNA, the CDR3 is TGTGCCAGCAGCTTGACGCCGTACGCTGAAGCTTTCTTT.

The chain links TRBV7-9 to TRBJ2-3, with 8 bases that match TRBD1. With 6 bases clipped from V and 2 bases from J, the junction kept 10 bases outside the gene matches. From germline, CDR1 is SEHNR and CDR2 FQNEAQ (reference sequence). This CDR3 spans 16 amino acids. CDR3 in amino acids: CASRQGGLPDTDTQYF. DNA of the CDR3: TGTGCCAGCAGACAGGGGGGACTTCCCGACACAGATACGCAGTATTTT.

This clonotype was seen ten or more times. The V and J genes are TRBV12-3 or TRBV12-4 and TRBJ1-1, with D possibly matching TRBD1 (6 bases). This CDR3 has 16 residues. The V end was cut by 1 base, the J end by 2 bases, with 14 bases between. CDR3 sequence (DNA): TGTGCCAGCAGTTTAGGGGGTGGGGGGCGAAACACTGAAGCTTTCTTT. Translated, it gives CASSLGGGGRNTEAFF.

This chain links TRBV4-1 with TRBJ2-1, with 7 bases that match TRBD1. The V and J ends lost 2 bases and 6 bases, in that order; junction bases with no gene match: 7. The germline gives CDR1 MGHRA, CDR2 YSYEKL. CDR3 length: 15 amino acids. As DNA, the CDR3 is TGCGCCAGCAGCCAACCCCGGGACAGCCTCAATGAGCAGTTCTTC. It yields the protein CASSQPRDSLNEQFF.

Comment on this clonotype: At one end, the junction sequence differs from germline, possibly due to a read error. Written as DNA, the CDR3 is TGTGCCAGCATCCCACTAGCGACCGCCTACGAGCAGTACTTC. This encodes CASIPLATAYEQYF. The genes are TRBV5-1 and TRBJ2-7; 7 bases are shared with TRBD2. The CDR3 is 14 residues long. CDR1 and CDR2 (germline): SGHRS, YFSETQ.

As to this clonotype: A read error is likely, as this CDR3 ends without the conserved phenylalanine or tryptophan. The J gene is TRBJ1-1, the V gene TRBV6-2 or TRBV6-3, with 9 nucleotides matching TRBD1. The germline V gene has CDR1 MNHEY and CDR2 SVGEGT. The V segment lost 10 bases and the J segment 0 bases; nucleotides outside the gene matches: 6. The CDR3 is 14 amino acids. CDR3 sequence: CAILGTGMNTEAFL. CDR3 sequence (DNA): TGTGCCATTCTTGGGACAGGGATGAACACTGAAGCTTTCCTT.

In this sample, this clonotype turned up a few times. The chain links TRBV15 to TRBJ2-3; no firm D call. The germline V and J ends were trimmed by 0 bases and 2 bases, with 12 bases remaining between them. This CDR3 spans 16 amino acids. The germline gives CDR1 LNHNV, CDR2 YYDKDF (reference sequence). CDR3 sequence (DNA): TGTGCCACCAGCAGAGATAGAGGCGAAGACACAGATACGCAGTATTTT. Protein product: CATSRDRGEDTDTQYF.

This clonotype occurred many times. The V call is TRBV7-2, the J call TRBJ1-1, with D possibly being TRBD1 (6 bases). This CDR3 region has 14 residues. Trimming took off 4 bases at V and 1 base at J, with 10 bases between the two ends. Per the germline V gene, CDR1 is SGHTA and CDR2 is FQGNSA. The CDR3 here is CASSSGTQNTEAFF. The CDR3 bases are TGTGCCAGCAGCTCCGGGACACAGAACACTGAAGCTTTCTTT.